The 21 T cell receptor beta chains presented below share a single source sample, sequenced in a study of cytomegalovirus exposure and HLA in healthy donors. This PCR relied on a set of 60 Vbeta primers and 13 Jbeta primers. Libraries were prepared by immunoSEQ multiplex PCR; TCRdb keeps only in-frame clonotypes and omits some of them. The sample lists 90,000 to 120,000 clones; about 80% were seen once. The sequenced sample was PBMCs. Source of these receptors: a man aged 30 to 39 in good health and CMV-seronegative.

The rearrangement joins TRBV4-1 to TRBJ1-2, with unresolved D. The V gene's germline CDR1 is MGHRA and CDR2 YSYEKL. The CDR3 totals 17 residues. The V gene lost 0 bases and the J gene lost 4 bases, with 18 bases spanning the gap. CDR3 residues: CASSQDSSEFSTYGYTF. The CDR3 DNA is TGCGCCAGCAGCCAAGATAGTAGCGAATTTTCAACCTATGGCTACACCTTC.

The chain recombines TRBV28 with TRBJ2-3; the match to TRBD2 covers 7 bases. V was pared by 7 bases and J by 1 base, with 2 bases of the junction left unmatched. This CDR3 has 13 amino acids. Germline-derived CDR1 and CDR2 are MDHEN and SYDVKM. CDR3 nucleotide sequence: TGTGCCAGCAATGCGGGGGGCACAGATACGCAGTATTTT. As protein: CASNAGGTDTQYF.

The V call is TRBV18, the J call TRBJ1-2, with TRBD1 as a possible D gene (5 bases). The CDR3 runs 13 residues. Germline lookup yields CDR1 KGHSH and CDR2 LQKENI. V was shortened by 3 bases and J by 2 bases, with 7 bases between the two germline ends. CDR3 sequence reads: CASSPTANYGYTF. Here the CDR3 DNA reads TGTGCCAGCTCACCGACAGCCAACTATGGCTACACCTTC. The full variable domain, rest sourced from reference TRBV18 and TRBJ1-2, is NAGVMQNPRHLVRRRGQEARLRCSPMKGHSHVYWYRQLPEEGLKFMVYLQKENIIDESGMPKERFSAEFPKEGPSILRIQQVVRGDSAAYFCASSPTANYGYTFGSGTRLTVV.

This chain links TRBV5-5 with TRBJ1-2; D unclear. The V gene lost 4 bases and the J gene lost 0 bases, with 13 bases spanning the gap. The CDR3 runs 15 residues. The germline gives CDR1 SGHKS, CDR2 YYEKEE (reference sequence). CDR3 sequence: CASSPTRRANYGYTF. In DNA, the CDR3 is TGTGCCAGCAGCCCAACCCGACGGGCTAACTATGGCTACACCTTC.

This clone has only one observation. At the DNA level, this CDR3 is encoded by other sequences in the same sample as well. This chain uses TRBV9 with TRBJ2-2, with TRBD2 matching 8 bases. V shed 0 bases and J 4 bases; nucleotides not matched to a gene: 2. This CDR3 has 15 amino acids. Germline CDR1 and CDR2: SGDLS and YYNGEE. CDR3 in amino acids: CASSVGAGGTGELFF. The CDR3 DNA reads as TGTGCCAGCAGCGTAGGGGCGGGGGGCACCGGGGAGCTGTTTTTT.

V and J are TRBV5-4 and TRBJ2-1; the D is unclear. Deletions cut 0 bases from V and 9 bases from J, with 4 bases between. From germline, CDR1 is SGHNT and CDR2 YYREEE (reference sequence). This CDR3 contains 11 residues. CDR3 coding DNA: TGTGCCAGCAGCTTGGGAGGTGAGCAGTTCTTC. Its translation is CASSLGGEQFF.

In this sample, this clone turned up a few times. The rearrangement links TRBV14 to TRBJ2-1; 11 bases are a match to TRBD2. V gave up 0 bases and J gave up 9 bases; unmatched junction bases: 7. The CDR3 is 16 amino acids. From germline, CDR1 is SGHDN and CDR2 FVKESK. CDR3 region: CASSQDKLAGEGEQFF. The CDR3 nucleotides read TGTGCCAGCAGCCAAGATAAACTAGCGGGAGAGGGTGAGCAGTTCTTC.

The chain is built from TRBV6-6 and TRBJ2-1; no clear D. The length of the CDR3 is 13 residues. V lost 2 bases and J lost 4, with 6 bases in between. Germline-derived CDR1 and CDR2 are MNHNY and SVGAGI (reference sequence). The DNA for the CDR3 is TGTGCCAGCAGTTACCCCGGGTACAATGAGCAGTTCTTC. Encoded protein: CASSYPGYNEQFF.

The rearrangement joins TRBV29-1 to TRBJ2-1, with TRBD2 matching 8 bases. Trimming removed 0 bases from V and 9 bases from J; junction bases left unmatched: 7. CDR3 length: 14 amino acids. Germline V gene lookup returns CDR1 SQVTM and CDR2 ANQGSEA. In DNA, the CDR3 is TGCAGCGTTGAAGATATGACTAGCGCGAGTGAGCAGTTCTTC. Amino acids: CSVEDMTSASEQFF.

CDR3 loop: CASSPGTGVTYEQYF. CDR3 bases: TGTGCCAGCAGCCCCGGGACAGGGGTCACCTACGAGCAGTACTTC. The chain carries TRBV4-2 and TRBJ2-7; the match to TRBD1 covers 10 bases. The germline CDR1 and CDR2 sequences are LGHNA and YNFKEQ. The CDR3 contains 15 residues. J gave up 2 bases and V 4 bases, and 5 bases lay outside the gene matches.

This chain joins TRBV5-8 and TRBJ1-5, with D possibly matching TRBD1 (5 bases). Trimming left V 1 base short and J 4 bases short, with 9 bases between. The CDR3 spans 14 residues. Looked up from germline, CDR1 is SGHTS and CDR2 is YDEGEE. CDR3 nucleotide sequence: TGTGCCAGCAGCTTGCAGGGACTTAATCAGCCCCAGCATTTT. It specifies CASSLQGLNQPQHF.

The chain links TRBV2 to TRBJ2-1; 8 nucleotides line up with TRBD2. Germline V gene data show CDR1 as SNHLY and CDR2 as FYNNEI. The V segment lost 8 bases and the J segment 0 bases; nucleotides outside the gene matches: 6. The CDR3 consists of 15 residues. In DNA form, the CDR3 reads TGTGCCAGCTCCCTAAGCGGGAGCTCCTACAATGAGCAGTTCTTC. Translated: CASSLSGSSYNEQFF.

The chain joins TRBV1 to TRBJ2-1; the D call of TRBD2 is as the table states it, not checked on the DNA. TRBV1 is a recognized pseudogene. This CDR3 contains 18 residues. The CDR3 region is CTSSQETLERGPYNEQFF. Here the CDR3 DNA reads TGCACCAGCAGCCAAGAAACCCTCGAGCGGGGACCCTACAATGAGCAGTTCTTC.

A word on this clone: At one of its ends the junction is not consistent with the germline gene, which may arise from a read error. The V and J genes are TRBV7-9 and TRBJ2-5; TRBD1 matches at 7 bases. The germline CDR1 and CDR2 sequences are SEHNR and FQNEAQ (reference sequence). This CDR3 has 15 amino acids. This CDR3 is CASSLGDRVQEIQYF. The CDR3 DNA sequence: TGTGCCAGCAGCTTAGGAGACAGGGTCCAAGAGATCCAGTACTTC.

The rearrangement uses TRBV2 and TRBJ2-7, with D possibly TRBD1 on 6 matching bases. The CDR3 loop spans 12 amino acids. Between the trimmed V and J ends, which lost 5 bases and 3 bases, there was a span of 8 bases. Germline V gene sequence: CDR1 SNHLY, CDR2 FYNNEI. Here the CDR3 reads CASSTGLYEQYF. The CDR3 DNA reads TGTGCCAGCAGTACAGGGCTCTACGAGCAGTACTTC.

In nucleotides, the CDR3 is TGTGCCAGCACCATTCCAGGGCGGGGAGGATACGAGCAGTACTTC. The encoded protein is CASTIPGRGGYEQYF. The rearrangement links TRBV28 to TRBJ2-7; D may be TRBD2 (6 bases). Trimming removed 7 bases at V and 4 bases at J, with 20 bases between. This CDR3 is built from 15 residues. Germline CDR1 is MDHEN and CDR2 is SYDVKM. The full variable domain, rest sourced from reference TRBV28 and TRBJ2-7, is DVKVTQSSRYLVKRTGEKVFLECVQDMDHENMFWYRQDPGLGLRLIYFSYDVKMKEKGDIPEGYSVSREKKERFSLILESASTNQTSMYLCASTIPGRGGYEQYFGPGTRLTVT.

This clone was found a few times. V usage is TRBV11-3 and J usage is TRBJ2-2; TRBD1 might be the D (5 bases). The length of the CDR3 is 17 residues. The germline gives CDR1 SGHNT, CDR2 YENEEA. The V end was cut by 5 bases, the J end by 0 bases, with 16 bases between. CDR3 sequence (DNA): TGTGCCAGCAGCCCTAGTCTAGGGGCCTCGAACACCGGGGAGCTGTTTTTT. Its translation is CASSPSLGASNTGELFF.

V is TRBV25-1 and J is TRBJ2-7; D unclear. The germline V gene encodes CDR1 MGHDK and CDR2 SYGVNS. This CDR3 is built from 11 residues. V lost 4 bases, J lost 4 bases, and 5 bases lay in between. CDR3 sequence reads: CASSGVYEQYF. For the CDR3, the DNA is TGTGCCAGCAGTGGAGTTTACGAGCAGTACTTC.

The V call is TRBV2, the J call TRBJ2-1; 9 nucleotides agree with TRBD2. Germline V CDR1 and CDR2: SNHLY, FYNNEI. The V segment lost 3 bases and the J segment 13 bases; nucleotides outside the gene matches: 7. This CDR3 is 13 amino acids long. CDR3: CASSDSSGTLQFF. CDR3 coding DNA: TGTGCCAGCAGTGACTCTAGCGGGACACTACAGTTCTTC.

The V gene is TRBV28, the J gene TRBJ2-5; tentatively, D is TRBD2 (5 bases). This CDR3 is built from 13 residues. Trimming pared 4 bases from V and 3 bases from J, leaving 9 bases between. Germline lookup yields CDR1 MDHEN and CDR2 SYDVKM. For the CDR3, the DNA is TGTGCCAGCAGTTCCCGGGATGAAGAGACCCAGTACTTC. Translated, it gives CASSSRDEETQYF.

This rearrangement joins TRBV9 to TRBJ2-7; a possible D gene is TRBD2 (5 bases). The length of the CDR3 is 15 residues. The germline V gene has CDR1 SGDLS and CDR2 YYNGEE. V gave up 3 bases and J gave up 3 bases, with 16 bases separating them. The CDR3 DNA follows: TGTGCCAGCAGCGAGGGAGATCCAAAACTCTACGAGCAGTACTTC. Translated, it gives CASSEGDPKLYEQYF.